Below, 7 T cell receptor beta chains from the same sample are listed, as sequenced in a study of a mutant IDH1 vaccine in newly diagnosed glioma. Their antigens are not known. Some clones are missing from TCRdb's copy, which holds only in-frame ones; the method was immunoSEQ multiplex PCR. The table records about 66,000 clones, under 90% of them present only once. Time point meaning: week 11, during vaccination. It was 300 ug of mutant IDH1 20-mer peptide that made up each vaccine dose, given with topical imiquimod. This specimen was PBMCs, taken from a glioma patient whose treatment included an IDH1 peptide vaccine. These receptors all stem from a man aged 25-40 years with glioma.

This sequence joins TRBV12-5 and TRBJ2-1; 7 bases match TRBD2. V was clipped by 5 bases and J by 7 bases; unmatched bases: 5. CDR1 and CDR2 (germline): LGHNT, FRNRAP. The CDR3 loop spans 13 amino acids. The CDR3 sequence: CASGVTLANEQFF. In DNA, the CDR3 is TGTGCTAGTGGTGTAACACTAGCGAATGAGCAGTTCTTC.

CDR3 in DNA: TGTGCCAGCAGTTTTACGATATACAATGAGCAGTTCTTC. Its protein is CASSFTIYNEQFF. V is TRBV28 and J is TRBJ2-1; unclear D gene. The CDR3 covers 13 residues. CDR1 is MDHEN and CDR2 is SYDVKM in the germline V gene. Trimming removed 3 bases at V and 4 bases at J, with 7 bases between. Full variable domain (missing parts from reference TRBV28 and TRBJ2-1): DVKVTQSSRYLVKRTGEKVFLECVQDMDHENMFWYRQDPGLGLRLIYFSYDVKMKEKGDIPEGYSVSREKKERFSLILESASTNQTSMYLCASSFTIYNEQFFGPGTRLTVL.

The CDR3 DNA sequence: TGTGCCAGCAGCTTGGGACAGGCTGGAAACACCATATATTTT. Its protein product is CASSLGQAGNTIYF. The rearrangement joins TRBV5-5 to TRBJ1-3; maybe TRBD1 (6 bases). Trimming shortened V by 0 bases and J by 2 bases, and 6 bases separated the two germline ends. The CDR3 has 14 amino acids. Germline V lookup: CDR1 SGHKS, CDR2 YYEKEE (reference sequence).

J is TRBJ2-5 and V is TRBV5-1; weak D call: TRBD1 (6 bases). CDR1 and CDR2 (germline): SGHRS, YFSETQ. This CDR3 has 14 amino acids. V lost 3 bases, J lost 5 bases, and 14 bases lay in between. Here the CDR3 DNA reads TGCGCCAGCAGCTCCCCAGGGGTGAGGGAGACCCAGTACTTC. Translated: CASSSPGVRETQYF.

By proportion, this clone is medium-sized. The chain employs TRBV12-5 and TRBJ2-7; 8 bases map to TRBD2. This CDR3 spans 15 amino acids. V shed 7 bases, J shed 0 bases, and the junction held 8 bases outside the gene matches. Germline CDR1 is LGHNT and CDR2 is FRNRAP. The CDR3 here is CASAPAGASSYEQYF. The CDR3 nucleotides read TGTGCTAGTGCCCCAGCGGGAGCAAGCTCCTACGAGCAGTACTTC.

This clone was seen a few times. The chain recombines TRBV30 with TRBJ1-4; D gene unclear. CDR3 length equals 13 residues. The ends were cut back, 1 base at V and 6 bases at J, with 9 bases in the middle. Germline V gene data show CDR1 as GTSNPN and CDR2 as SVGIG (reference sequence). The CDR3 region is CAWSGGWDEKLFF. CDR3 bases: TGTGCCTGGAGTGGAGGGTGGGATGAAAAACTGTTTTTT.

The chain carries TRBV10-3 and TRBJ2-7; D unclear. The CDR3 runs to 14 residues. V lost 2 bases, J lost 3 bases, and 11 bases lay in between. CDR1 and CDR2 (germline): ENHRY, SYGVKD. CDR3 sequence (DNA): TGTGCCATCAGTGAGGGTATTAGCAGCTACGAGCAGTACTTC. Translating it yields CAISEGISSYEQYF.